The 23 T cell receptor beta chains in this list originate from one sample, sequenced in a study of T cells after somatic rescue of genetic block. TCRdb keeps only in-frame clones here, not all; method: immunoSEQ multiplex PCR. The profile shows about 63,000 clones, 90% to 95% of them singletons. The sample consisted of peripheral blood mononuclear cells (PBMCs). The receptor source for this set is a man aged 35 to 55.

In nucleotides, the CDR3 is TGCGCCAGCAGCCAAGGTGCTCGGCAGGGCCAAGAGACCCAGTACTTC. This translates into CASSQGARQGQETQYF. This sequence joins TRBV4-3 and TRBJ2-5, with a tentative D call TRBD1 (5 bases). Germline V CDR1 and CDR2: LGHNA, YSLEER. V shed 1 base and J shed 1 base, with 13 bases lying between them. The CDR3 consists of 16 residues.

V usage is TRBV6-6 and J usage is TRBJ2-5; D tentatively fits TRBD1 or TRBD2 (5 bases each). V lost 6 bases and J lost 2, with 13 bases in between. Germline V gene data show CDR1 as MNHNY and CDR2 as SVGAGI (reference sequence). This CDR3 region has 14 residues. CDR3 coding DNA: TGTGCCAGCAGCCAGGGACGTCTGCAAGAGACCCAGTACTTC. Amino acids: CASSQGRLQETQYF.

V gene TRBV10-2 combines with J gene TRBJ1-1, with D hard to call. Germline-derived CDR1 and CDR2 are WSHSY and SAAADI. The CDR3 is 13 residues long. The V gene lost 3 bases and the J gene lost 6 bases, with 11 bases spanning the gap. The CDR3 region has the DNA TGCGCCAGCAGTGATTGGTTAATGTCTGAAGCTTTCTTT. It translates to CASSDWLMSEAFF.

The chain uses TRBV12-2 and TRBJ2-1; the D call TRBD1 from the table was never checked on the DNA. TRBV12-2 is given as a pseudogene. This CDR3 is built from 14 residues. CDR3 sequence reads: CASRYTGSYNEQFF. The CDR3 DNA reads as TGTGCAAGTCGCTACACAGGGTCCTACAATGAGCAGTTCTTC.

This clone turned up a few times. This chain links TRBV6-1 with TRBJ1-5; possibly TRBD1 for D (5 bases). The V end was cut by 3 bases, the J end by 3 bases, with 6 bases between. From germline, CDR1 is MNHNS and CDR2 SASEGT. There are 13 residues in the CDR3. CDR3 DNA: TGTGCCAGCAGTGATGGGACCAATCAGCCCCAGCATTTT. It encodes CASSDGTNQPQHF.

The chain employs TRBV15 and TRBJ2-7, with D tentatively TRBD2 (6 bases). There are 15 residues in the CDR3. Germline values: CDR1 LNHNV, CDR2 YYDKDF (reference sequence). The V end was cut by 1 base, the J end by 4 bases, with 14 bases between. CDR3 coding DNA: TGTGCCACCAGCAGAGTTGGGACTGGTGGATACGAGCAGTACTTC. It is translated as CATSRVGTGGYEQYF.

This clone was seen once. This chain connects TRBV9 to TRBJ2-5; D is unclear. Trimming removed 0 bases at V and 5 bases at J, with 14 bases between. Germline V gene sequence: CDR1 SGDLS, CDR2 YYNGEE. The CDR3 consists of 15 residues. CDR3 in amino acids: CASSVAPVEMETQYF. CDR3 nucleotide sequence: TGTGCCAGCAGCGTAGCCCCAGTGGAAATGGAGACCCAGTACTTC.

The chain uses TRBV4-1 and TRBJ2-7; D possibly corresponds to TRBD2 (6 bases). The CDR3 consists of 14 residues. Germline assignment: CDR1 MGHRA and CDR2 YSYEKL. With 3 bases removed from V and 7 bases from J, the gap between germline ends came to 16 bases. The DNA of the CDR3 is TGCGCCAGCAGCCAGCCGGGGGATACTCGGGAGCAGTACTTC. It is translated as CASSQPGDTREQYF.

This chain uses TRBV5-4 with TRBJ1-4, with 7 positions matching TRBD1. CDR1 is SGHNT, CDR2 YYREEE, per germline (reference sequence). The V segment lost 4 bases and the J segment 0 bases; nucleotides outside the gene matches: 9. The CDR3 runs 17 residues. The CDR3 sequence: CASSPNTGTATNEKLFF. CDR3 coding DNA: TGTGCCAGCAGCCCGAACACCGGGACAGCAACTAATGAAAAACTGTTTTTT.

For the CDR3, the DNA is TGTGCCAGCAGCCCGACTAGCGGGGGACAAGAGACCCAGTACTTC. As protein: CASSPTSGGQETQYF. The chain carries TRBV11-3 and TRBJ2-5; 12 bases line up with TRBD2. Germline V gene lookup returns CDR1 SGHNT and CDR2 YENEEA. This CDR3 is 15 amino acids long. V lost 5 bases, J lost 2 bases, and 3 bases stayed unmatched.

This clone was observed a single time. The chain combines TRBV2 with TRBJ2-3; D not certain. V was trimmed by 5 bases and J by 1 base, leaving 4 bases between them. This CDR3 has 12 residues. CDR1 SNHLY and CDR2 FYNNEI come from the germline V gene. CDR3 amino acids: CASSSGTDTQYF. Here the CDR3 DNA reads TGTGCCAGCAGTAGCGGCACAGATACGCAGTATTTT.

The chain employs TRBV12-5 and TRBJ2-5; 7 nucleotides align to TRBD1. Germline trimming cut 10 bases from V and 0 bases from J; bases unmatched to any gene: 11. The CDR3 runs to 15 residues. CDR1 and CDR2 (germline): LGHNT, FRNRAP. In DNA, the CDR3 is TGTGCTACCCCACCGGGACAGAGTTACCAAGAGACCCAGTACTTC. It yields the protein CATPPGQSYQETQYF.

The table lists this clone with a few counts. The genes are TRBV7-8 and TRBJ1-2; D gene unclear. The CDR3 has 13 amino acids. CDR1 is SGHVS, CDR2 FQNEAQ, per germline. The V and J ends lost 5 bases and 0 bases respectively, with 7 bases between them. CDR3 region: CASSQGTNYGYTF. In nucleotides, the CDR3 is TGTGCCAGCAGCCAAGGGACTAACTATGGCTACACCTTC.

The chain uses TRBV7-6 and TRBJ2-3, with a possible D match to TRBD1 (6 bases). CDR3 size: 14 residues. Germline CDR1 SGHVS, CDR2 FNYEAQ. Trimming removed 6 bases from V and 0 bases from J, with 10 bases in between. The CDR3 region has the DNA TGTGCCAGCAGTCCAACAGGGAGCACAGATACGCAGTATTTT. Its translation: CASSPTGSTDTQYF.

This clone occurred once. The V gene is TRBV4-1, the J gene TRBJ2-2, with unresolved D. Germline V gene sequence: CDR1 MGHRA, CDR2 YSYEKL. With 4 bases removed from V and 5 bases from J, the gap between germline ends came to 11 bases. This CDR3 is 14 amino acids long. The CDR3 loop is CASSRTVVTGELFF. The CDR3, as DNA: TGCGCCAGCAGCCGGACGGTCGTGACCGGGGAGCTGTTTTTT.

Only one count was recorded for this clone. CDR3 DNA: TGTGCCAGCAGTTACTTCGGACTCACTGAAGCTTTCTTT. It specifies CASSYFGLTEAFF. V and J are TRBV6-5 and TRBJ1-1; no firm D call. This CDR3 has 13 amino acids. Germline lookup yields CDR1 MNHEY and CDR2 SVGAGI. Trimming removed 1 base at V and 4 bases at J, with 7 bases between.

V and J are TRBV30 and TRBJ1-3; D remains unclear. This CDR3 has 14 residues. V gave up 3 bases and J gave up 1 base, with 10 bases separating them. Germline V CDR1 and CDR2: GTSNPN, SVGIG (reference sequence). The CDR3 here is CAWRPISSGNTIYF. CDR3 DNA: TGTGCCTGGAGGCCCATTTCTTCTGGAAACACCATATATTTT.

CDR3 coding DNA: TGTGCCAGCAGCTTAGGAACAGGGGATCAGCCCCAGCATTTT. Protein: CASSLGTGDQPQHF. V is TRBV7-2 and J is TRBJ1-5; 7 bases are a match to TRBD1. CDR3 length equals 14 residues. The germline V gene encodes CDR1 SGHTA and CDR2 FQGNSA. Losses at the gene ends were 1 base for V and 5 bases for J; bases not matched to a gene: 2. Full variable domain (remainder filled in from reference TRBV7-2 and TRBJ1-5): GAGVSQSPSNKVTEKGKDVELRCDPISGHTALYWYRQSLGQGLEFLIYFQGNSAPDKSGLPSDRFSAERTGGSVSTLTIQRTQQEDSAVYLCASSLGTGDQPQHFGDGTRLSIL.

This sequence joins TRBV5-6 and TRBJ2-5; D might be TRBD2 (6 bases). With the DNA end fitting TRBJ2-7 better, the J assignment may be wrong. The CDR3 is 15 residues long. Germline V gene data show CDR1 as SGHDT and CDR2 as YYEEEE. The CDR3 loop is CASSLEGLLSYEQYF. CDR3 nucleotides: TGTGCCAGCAGCTTGGAGGGACTCCTCTCCTACGAGCAGTACTTC.

The V call is TRBV27, the J call TRBJ2-5; 8 bases map to TRBD1. With the DNA end fitting TRBJ2-7 better, the J assignment may be wrong. CDR1 and CDR2 from the germline V gene are MNHEY and SMNVEV (reference sequence). There are 14 residues in the CDR3. In DNA, the CDR3 is TGTGCCAGCAGCGCAGACAGGGGTCGATACGAGCAGTACTTC. It codes for CASSADRGRYEQYF.

CDR3 bases: TGCGCCAGCAGTCAATCAGGTTGCCATAGCAATCAGCCCCAGCATTTT. Translating gives CASSQSGCHSNQPQHF. This rearrangement joins TRBV23-1 to TRBJ1-5; D is ambiguous. TRBV23-1 is noted as an ORF with a role that remains uncertain. Trimming left V 0 bases short and J 0 bases short, with 9 bases between. This CDR3 region has 16 residues.

This clone has only a few counts. The chain uses TRBV6-4 and TRBJ2-3; 7 bases fit TRBD2. The junction had 7 bases not matched to a gene; V was cut back by 3 bases and J by 4 bases. The V gene's germline CDR1 is MRHNA and CDR2 SNTAGT. The CDR3 length is 15 residues. CDR3 nucleotide sequence: TGTGCCAGCAGTGAGGAGGCGGGAGAGGCAGATACGCAGTATTTT. This encodes CASSEEAGEADTQYF.

The rearrangement uses TRBV10-3 and TRBJ1-5; 10 bases map to TRBD1. Germline V gene lookup returns CDR1 ENHRY and CDR2 SYGVKD. CDR3 length equals 13 residues. Unmatched junction bases numbered 0, after V lost 4 bases and J lost 6 bases. The CDR3, as DNA: TGTGCCATCAGTGGGACAGGGGGTCAGCCCCAGCATTTT. This translates into CAISGTGGQPQHF.